This T cell receptor beta chain is drawn from a study of shared clonotypes between healthy human individuals (dated by TCRdb to about 2020). Describing the broader study: The cohort included three men and a couple of women between 18 and 49 years of age. To increase sequencing depth and limit assay-specific biases, TCR repertoire library preparation and sequencing were carried out by different laboratories using diverse techniques. To estimate repertoire size and how much clonotypes are shared between individuals, the study performed deep sequencing of blood TCR repertoires from five healthy adults. Leukapheresis yielded between about 0.9 and 9.5 billion PBMCs per donor.

Results and caveats for the whole study, not just this receptor: Pairwise subsampling indicated that sequencing depth was expected to affect the degree of clonotype sharing among donors. Sampling was restricted to blood, and TCR repertoires in tissue are likely to differ from TCR repertoires in blood. The small number of donors limited the genetic and exposure-history diversity represented.

Using the deep immunoSEQ assay, multiplex PCR amplified TCR CDR3 regions from genomic DNA. For each cell subset, the extracted genomic DNA was distributed evenly across all wells of several immunoSEQ 96-well plates, and each plate served as one replicate. For unsorted PBMC, around 300 ng of genomic DNA, equivalent to 25,000 to 35,000 T cell genomes, went into each replicate PCR. Genomic DNA from unsorted PBMC was sequenced over ten immunoSEQ deep assay plates. Purified libraries were measured with a Qubit 3.0 fluorometer, size-checked on a Bioanalyzer 2100, and measured again with the KAPA Library Quantification kit. Every immunoSEQ 96-well plate was sequenced on a dedicated single-read 150-cycle Illumina NextSeq 550 flow cell. As for the authors' bioinformatics: The immunoSEQ output contained only junctional sequences without quality scores, so filtering could not match that applied to full-length reads. Sequences were annotated with PyIR, a Python wrapper for IgBLAST v1.9, using IMGT germline references to assign V/J genes and CDR3. Any read was removed if the V/J assignment was weak (E-value above 1e-6), the CDR3 was missing, or the read contained stop codons, out-of-frame junctions, or ambiguous translated residues. V3J clonotypes were defined by identical inferred V gene, J gene, and CDR3 amino acid sequence. To compute the percentage overlap between repertoires, the number of shared unique clonotypes was divided by the size of the smaller repertoire. Richness of each repertoire was evaluated using RTK rarefaction, the Chao1 estimator, and Recon v2.1 estimates of unobserved clonotypes. Drawn from immuneACCESS, this table holds only the in-frame rearrangements with V and J called that TCRdb kept. Clones are partly lost; checked studies trace under half to an unresolved V gene and leave the rest unexplained. That table supplies the V and J calls and clone size; D and trimming were determined from the DNA. Across this sample there are 520,000 or so clones, with less than 85% seen only once. Roughly 13% of the sample lies in the top ten.

Healthy HIV-negative adults with no recently reported acute infections or vaccinations were included as donors. Every donor was a Caucasian adult living in Nashville, Tennessee, USA. For unsorted samples, around 85 million PBMCs were counted, and genomic DNA was extracted using the QIAamp DNA Blood Mini kit. After blood collection by leukapheresis, PBMCs were isolated using Ficoll-Histopaque density gradient centrifugation and then cryopreserved in the vapor phase of liquid nitrogen. A note on this clone: It lacks a known antigen. It has no much larger one-base neighbor in the sample; base qualities were not kept.

From the cysteine through the phenylalanine, the CDR3 covers 18 amino acids. Here the CDR3 DNA is all that survives: 54 bases in frame from base 1. The germline V end is reduced by 3 bases and the J end by 3 bases; junction bases left unmatched: 15. CDR1 and CDR2 (MDHEN, SYDVKM) derive from the germline V gene. This chain is built from TRBV28 and TRBJ2-3, and 7 junction bases match TRBD1. This receptor was taken from a woman in her 40s in good health. Some clones in this sample may be carry-over from other donors' samples. Sequenced material: PBMCs. Here the CDR3 is given as CASSFPRTGRTRTDTQYF. The bases are TGTGCCAGCAGTTTCCCCCGGACAGGAAGAACGAGGACAGATACGCAGTATTTT.